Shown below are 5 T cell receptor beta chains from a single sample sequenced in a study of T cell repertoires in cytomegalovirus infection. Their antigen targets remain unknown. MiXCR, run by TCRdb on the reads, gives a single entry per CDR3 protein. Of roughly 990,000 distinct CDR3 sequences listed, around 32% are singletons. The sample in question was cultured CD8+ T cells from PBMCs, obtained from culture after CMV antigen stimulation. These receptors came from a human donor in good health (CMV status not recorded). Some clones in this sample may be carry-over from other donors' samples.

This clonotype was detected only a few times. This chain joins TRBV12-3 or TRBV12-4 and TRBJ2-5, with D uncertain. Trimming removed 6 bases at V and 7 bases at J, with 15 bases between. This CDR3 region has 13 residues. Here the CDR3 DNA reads TGTGCCAGCAGCCGTGCCTACCCCGGGACCCAGTACTTC. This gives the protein CASSRAYPGTQYF.

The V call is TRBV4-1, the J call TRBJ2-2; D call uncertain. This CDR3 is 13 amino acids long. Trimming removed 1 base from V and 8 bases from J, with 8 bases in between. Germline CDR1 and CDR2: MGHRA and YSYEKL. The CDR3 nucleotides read TGCGCCAGCAGCCAAGCGTATGTGGGGGAGCTGTTTTTT. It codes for CASSQAYVGELFF.

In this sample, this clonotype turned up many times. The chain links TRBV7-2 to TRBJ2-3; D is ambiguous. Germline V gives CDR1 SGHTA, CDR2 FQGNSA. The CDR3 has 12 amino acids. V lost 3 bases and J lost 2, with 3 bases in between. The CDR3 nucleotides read TGTGCCAGCAGCTTCCCCACAGATACGCAGTATTTT. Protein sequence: CASSFPTDTQYF. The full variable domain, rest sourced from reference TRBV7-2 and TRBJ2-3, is GAGVSQSPSNKVTEKGKDVELRCDPISGHTALYWYRQSLGQGLEFLIYFQGNSAPDKSGLPSDRFSAERTGGSVSTLTIQRTQQEDSAVYLCASSFPTDTQYFGPGTRLTVL.

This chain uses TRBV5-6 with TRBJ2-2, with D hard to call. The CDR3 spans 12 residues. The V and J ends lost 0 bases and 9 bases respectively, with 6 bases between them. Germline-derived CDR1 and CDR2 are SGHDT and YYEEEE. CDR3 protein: CASSLVDWELFF. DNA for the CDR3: TGTGCCAGCAGCTTGGTTGACTGGGAGCTGTTTTTT.

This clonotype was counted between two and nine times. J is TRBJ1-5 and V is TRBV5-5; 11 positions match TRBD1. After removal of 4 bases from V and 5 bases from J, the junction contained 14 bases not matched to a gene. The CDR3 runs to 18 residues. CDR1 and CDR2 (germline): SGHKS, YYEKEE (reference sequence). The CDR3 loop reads CASSPLPPPGQGDQPQHF. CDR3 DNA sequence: TGTGCCAGCAGCCCATTACCCCCACCGGGACAGGGGGATCAGCCCCAGCATTTT.